A selection of T cell receptor beta chains follows, all from one sample in a study of blood T cell repertoires in COVID-19. TCRdb keeps only in-frame clones here, not all; method: immunoSEQ multiplex PCR. The data show about 110,000 clones, with about 75% seen just once and approximately 6.3% held by the top ten. The sequenced sample consisted of peripheral blood. These receptors were taken from a man at least 80 years old with acute or convalescent COVID-19. Each CDR3 is given with its conserved first and last residue. D genes are given only for firm matches. Rows give clone size only sometimes, using once, few, many, or a class for an expanded clone.

DNA | CDR3 | J | D | size | V
TGTGCCAGCAGTACGCGACTAGCGGGAGACATTGGCGACGAGCAGTACTTC | CASSTRLAGDIGDEQYF | TRBJ2-7 | TRBD2 | NA | TRBV6-2/TRBV6-3
TGTGCCACCAGCAGAGATCCGGCGGGAGCCAAAAACATTCAGTACTTC | CATSRDPAGAKNIQYF | TRBJ2-4 | NA | once | TRBV15
TGTGCCACCAGTGACAAAAGTTACACTGAGCAGTTCTTC | CATSDKSYTEQFF | TRBJ2-1 | NA | NA | TRBV24-1
TGCAGCGTTCACAGGGGCAATGAGCAGTTCTTC | CSVHRGNEQFF | TRBJ2-1 | TRBD1 | NA | TRBV29-1
TGTGCCAGCAGGGCAGGGGTCAATCAGCCCCAGCATTTT | CASRAGVNQPQHF | TRBJ1-5 | NA | few | TRBV2
TGTGCCAGCAGTATATCCGGGACAGGGGGAGTCTATGGCTACACCTTC | CASSISGTGGVYGYTF | TRBJ1-2 | TRBD1 | NA | TRBV27
TGTGCCAGCAGCCACTCCGAGTACGAGCAGTACTTC | CASSHSEYEQYF | TRBJ2-7 | NA | NA | TRBV3-1/TRBV3-2
TGTGCCAGCGGGACTAGCGGGAGGAGGGACACCGGGGAGCTGTTTTTT | CASGTSGRRDTGELFF | TRBJ2-2 | TRBD2 | many | TRBV5-6
TGTGCCAGCACCGGGACATGGGGGCAGCCCCAGCATTTT | CASTGTWGQPQHF | TRBJ1-5 | NA | NA | TRBV27
TGTGCCAGCAGCTTAAGGACTAGCGGGACCACAGATACGCAGTATTTT | CASSLRTSGTTDTQYF | TRBJ2-3 | TRBD2 | NA | TRBV7-2
TGCAGCGTTACAACCGGGACAGGTCCCTCACCCCTCCACTTT | CSVTTGTGPSPLHF | TRBJ1-6 | TRBD1 | NA | TRBV29-1
TGTGCCAGCACCCCCGGGGCGAACACCGGGGAGCTGTTTTTT | CASTPGANTGELFF | TRBJ2-2 | NA | NA | TRBV11-2
TGTGCCAGCAGCCTCCGTCGGACTAGCGGGAGGGTCAGGCACATTCAGTACTTC | CASSLRRTSGRVRHIQYF | TRBJ2-4 | TRBD2 | NA | TRBV3-1/TRBV3-2
TGTGCCAGCAGCCTTCGGACAGGGAGGGGTGAAAAACTGTTTTTT | CASSLRTGRGEKLFF | TRBJ1-4 | TRBD1 | NA | TRBV3-1/TRBV3-2
TGTGCCAGCACTGACAGCAAAGAGACCCAGTACTTC | CASTDSKETQYF | TRBJ2-5 | NA | few | TRBV12-3/TRBV12-4
TGTGCCGCCTCCGGGGGGCAACGTAGCTACGAGCAGTACTTC | CAASGGQRSYEQYF | TRBJ2-7 | NA | NA | TRBV6-5
TGTGCCAGCAGTCAAAGACAGGGCGTCGAGCAGTACTTC | CASSQRQGVEQYF | TRBJ2-7 | TRBD1 | few | TRBV3-1/TRBV3-2
TGTGCCAGCAGGGGGACAAGCTACGAGCAGTACTTC | CASRGTSYEQYF | TRBJ2-7 | NA | NA | TRBV25-1
TGTGCCAGCAGACGACGAGAGGGAGAGCAGTACTTC | CASRRREGEQYF | TRBJ2-7 | NA | NA | TRBV5-5
TGTGCCAGCAGTCTCGAGGAGGGGGCGATCACAGATACGCAGTATTTT | CASSLEEGAITDTQYF | TRBJ2-3 | NA | NA | TRBV28
TGTGCCAGCAGTTGGCAATCAAACACTGAAGCTTTCTTT | CASSWQSNTEAFF | TRBJ1-1 | NA | NA | TRBV28
TGTGCCAGCAGCCCCCAAAGCGGGGACTACAATGAGCAGTTCTTC | CASSPQSGDYNEQFF | TRBJ2-1 | TRBD2 | few | TRBV6-2/TRBV6-3
TGTGCCAGCGGAACTTTCGGGGACAGAGGCTACGAGCAGTACTTC | CASGTFGDRGYEQYF | TRBJ2-7 | TRBD1 | NA | TRBV7-9
TGCGCCAGCAGCCCAGCCGTTCAGGACAGAAATCAGCCCCAGCATTTT | CASSPAVQDRNQPQHF | TRBJ1-5 | NA | many | TRBV4-3
TGCAGTGCTAGTAGGACTGTCGGGGATACGCAGTATTTT | CSASRTVGDTQYF | TRBJ2-3 | NA | NA | TRBV20-1
TGTGCCGCCCAGGGTACTAACTATGGCTACACCTTC | CAAQGTNYGYTF | TRBJ1-2 | NA | NA | TRBV28
TGTGCCAGCAGCGGGACAGGGAGTCGAGTTTTTGTGCTGTTTTTT | CASSGTGSRVFVLFF | TRBJ1-4 | TRBD1 | NA | TRBV28
TGTGCCAGCAGTGAAGGGAACAGGGGCCCCTACAATGAGCAGTTCTTC | CASSEGNRGPYNEQFF | TRBJ2-1 | TRBD1 | few | TRBV6-1
TGTGCCAGTAGTACCAAGGGGATTAGGAGCAATCAGCCCCAGCATTTT | CASSTKGIRSNQPQHF | TRBJ1-5 | NA | few | TRBV19
TGCGCCAGCAGGGTTGGGACTAGCGGGACCTACGAGCAGTACTTC | CASRVGTSGTYEQYF | TRBJ2-7 | TRBD2 | NA | TRBV5-1
TGTGCCAGCAGTTTAGGCAGGAATTCACCCCTCCACTTT | CASSLGRNSPLHF | TRBJ1-6 | NA | NA | TRBV27
TGTGCCAGCAGTCGGACAGGGGGCTCCAATCAGCCCCAGCATTTT | CASSRTGGSNQPQHF | TRBJ1-5 | TRBD1 | NA | TRBV6-5
TGTGCCAGCAGCGCCGGGACAGGGGATGAAAAACTGTTTTTT | CASSAGTGDEKLFF | TRBJ1-4 | TRBD1 | once | TRBV6-2/TRBV6-3
TGTGCCTGGAGCCTAGGGGGGGCTTCGGGAAACACCATATATTTT | CAWSLGGASGNTIYF | TRBJ1-3 | NA | NA | TRBV30
TGTGCCATCAGTGATGCTAGCGGGGACACAGATACGCAGTATTTT | CAISDASGDTDTQYF | TRBJ2-3 | TRBD2 | NA | TRBV10-3
TGCGCCAGCAGCCGCGGACAGGGGGTTCTGGAGCAGTACTTC | CASSRGQGVLEQYF | TRBJ2-7 | TRBD1 | few | TRBV5-1
TGTGCCAGTAGTATGGGACTAGCGGGAGTAGGGGAGCAGTTCTTC | CASSMGLAGVGEQFF | TRBJ2-1 | TRBD2 | few | TRBV19
TGCAGCGTTGGCAGGGAACTATCCGAGCAGTACTTC | CSVGRELSEQYF | TRBJ2-7 | NA | NA | TRBV29-1
TGTGCCAGTACCTCTACCGAACACCCTTTAGCGGTCCTTAGCACAGATACGCAGTATTTT | CASTSTEHPLAVLSTDTQYF | TRBJ2-3 | NA | NA | TRBV19
TGTGCCAGCGGGGCAGAGGCACCCAAAAACATTCAGTACTTC | CASGAEAPKNIQYF | TRBJ2-4 | NA | NA | TRBV2
TGTGCCAGCAGACCAAGTGGCGGGCATCACAATGAGCAGTTCTTC | CASRPSGGHHNEQFF | TRBJ2-1 | NA | NA | TRBV11-2
TGTGCCAGCAGTTACACAGGAGGGACTGAAGCTTTCTTT | CASSYTGGTEAFF | TRBJ1-1 | NA | NA | TRBV6-6
TGCGCCAGCAGCTTGACAGGGTCAGCTAATGAAAAACTGTTTTTT | CASSLTGSANEKLFF | TRBJ1-4 | NA | NA | TRBV5-1
TGTGCCAGCAGCTCGACGAAGACCGGGACAGCCTGGGGCAAGAACTTC | CASSSTKTGTAWGKNF | TRBJ2-4 | TRBD1 | NA | TRBV7-9
TGCGCCAGCAGCCAAGATCCCCCTAGCGGGAGTGGGTCAGATACGCAGTATTTT | CASSQDPPSGSGSDTQYF | TRBJ2-3 | TRBD2 | many | TRBV4-1
TGTGCCACCAGCAGGGACCAGGGCGAGACTGAAGCTTTCTTT | CATSRDQGETEAFF | TRBJ1-1 | NA | many | TRBV15